This T cell receptor (beta chain) derives from a study of T cell responses to AZD1222 COVID-19 vaccine. J gave up 7 bases and V 0 bases, and 3 bases lay outside the gene matches. CDR1 is LGHDT, CDR2 YNNKEL, per germline (reference sequence). The CDR3 is 15 residues long. Using immunoSEQ multiplex PCR, the repertoire was profiled, and TCRdb retains in-frame clones only, with some absent. The data contain 150,000 to 200,000 clones, around nine tenths of them seen just once; the ten biggest clones take up roughly 11%. This clonotype originated in an adult who received the AZD1222 COVID-19 vaccine. The chain couples TRBV3-1 (or the pseudogene TRBV3-2) to TRBJ1-6; 7 bases are shared with TRBD1. The sample was peripheral blood, taken 28 days after the second AZD1222 dose. Here the CDR3 DNA reads TGTGCCAGCAGCCAAGAAATACAGGGGAATTCACCCCTCCACTTT. Protein sequence: CASSQEIQGNSPLHF.